Following are 9 T cell receptor beta chains from one sample sequenced in a study of blood T cell repertoires in COVID-19. Profiling relied on immunoSEQ multiplex PCR, and the TCRdb table lists in-frame clones only, not all of them. The table shows 250,000 or so clones, with roughly 90% occurring only once. The material sequenced was peripheral blood. Receptor source: a woman aged 40-49 years who had recovered from COVID-19.

The chain has TRBV9 and TRBJ2-6; 9 bases line up with TRBD2. The trim removed 3 bases at V and 2 bases at J, leaving 6 bases unmatched. CDR1 is SGDLS, CDR2 YYNGEE, per germline. This CDR3 spans 17 amino acids. The CDR3 DNA sequence: TGTGCCAGCAGCGCGACTAGCGGATTTACTGGGGCCAACGTCCTGACTTTC. It encodes CASSATSGFTGANVLTF.

The rearrangement links TRBV20-1 to TRBJ1-5; D gene uncertain. V was cut by 3 bases and J by 5 bases, with 11 bases left in between. CDR1 and CDR2 (germline): DFQATT, SNEGSKA (reference sequence). The CDR3 length is 13 residues. CDR3 in amino acids: CSASAGTDQPQHF. The CDR3 DNA follows: TGCAGTGCTAGTGCGGGAACCGATCAGCCCCAGCATTTT.

This chain joins TRBV29-1 and TRBJ2-7; D is uncertain. Trimming took 3 bases from V and 1 from J, leaving 7 bases between them. The germline V gene has CDR1 SQVTM and CDR2 ANQGSEA. The CDR3 consists of 12 residues. The CDR3 nucleotides read TGCAGCGTTGAGACTGGTTCCTACGAGCAGTACTTC. This codes for CSVETGSYEQYF.

The chain couples TRBV10-2 to TRBJ1-5, with 8 bases that match TRBD1. CDR3 size: 14 residues. V was clipped by 3 bases and J by 7 bases; unmatched bases: 5. The germline V gene has CDR1 WSHSY and CDR2 SAAADI. The CDR3 spells CASSETTGGQPQHF. The CDR3 nucleotides are TGCGCCAGCAGTGAAACTACAGGGGGGCAGCCCCAGCATTTT.

The chain employs TRBV19 and TRBJ2-5, with a weak D call TRBD1 (6 bases). V was shortened by 4 bases and J by 5 bases, with 11 bases between the two germline ends. The germline gives CDR1 LNHDA, CDR2 SQIVND (reference sequence). The CDR3 is made up of 13 amino acids. The CDR3 DNA sequence: TGTGCCAGTAGTACGACAGGTTGGGAGACCCAGTACTTC. It codes for CASSTTGWETQYF.

The chain links TRBV7-2 to TRBJ2-1; TRBD1 agrees at 8 bases. Trimming at V came to 5 bases and at J to 5 bases, leaving 11 bases not matched to a gene. Per the germline V gene, CDR1 is SGHTA and CDR2 is FQGNSA. This CDR3 is built from 16 residues. CDR3 loop: CASSPRTGWFDNEQFF. For the CDR3, the DNA is TGTGCCAGCAGCCCAAGGACAGGGTGGTTTGACAATGAGCAGTTCTTC.

This CDR3 is CASSLGIAGVQETQYF. In nucleotides, the CDR3 is TGTGCCAGCAGCTTAGGGATAGCGGGTGTCCAAGAGACCCAGTACTTC. The chain carries TRBV11-2 and TRBJ2-5, with TRBD2 matching 7 bases. CDR1 is SGHAT, CDR2 FQNNGV, per germline. This CDR3 spans 16 amino acids. V shed 1 base, J shed 1 base, and the junction held 6 bases outside the gene matches.

The chain has TRBV7-3 and TRBJ2-2; perhaps TRBD2 as D (6 bases). Germline CDR1 SGHTA, CDR2 FQGTGA. V lost 5 bases, J lost 6 bases, and 13 bases lay in between. The CDR3 runs 14 residues. This CDR3 is CASSPQTSSGELFF. CDR3 nucleotides: TGTGCCAGCAGCCCCCAGACTAGTTCCGGGGAGCTGTTTTTT.

The chain recombines TRBV30 with TRBJ2-1, with D possibly matching TRBD1 (5 bases). The V end was cut by 6 bases, the J end by 12 bases, with 9 bases between. There are 9 residues in the CDR3. Germline V gene lookup returns CDR1 GTSNPN and CDR2 SVGIG (reference sequence). DNA for the CDR3: TGTGCCTGCAGGGTAGGGCAGTTCTTC. This encodes CACRVGQFF.